These 14 T cell receptor beta chains came from one sample sequenced in a study of cytomegalovirus exposure and HLA in healthy donors. The PCR was carried out with 60 Vbeta primers and 13 Jbeta primers. Method: immunoSEQ multiplex PCR; TCRdb's copy keeps in-frame clones and lacks some. The sample consists of 180,000 or so clones, 76% of them appearing once. What was sequenced was PBMCs. These TCRs come from a man between 18 and 35 years old in good health and CMV-seronegative.

The V gene is TRBV4-1, the J gene TRBJ1-5; the D gene is possibly TRBD1 (6 bases). This CDR3 has 15 residues. V was shortened by 10 bases and J by 6 bases, with 22 bases between the two germline ends. Germline V gene sequence: CDR1 MGHRA, CDR2 YSYEKL. CDR3 coding DNA: TGCGCCACCGCTCCTCAGGACAGAGTGGGTCAGCCCCAGCATTTT. It is translated as CATAPQDRVGQPQHF.

This chain joins TRBV28 and TRBJ1-5; 9 positions match TRBD1. From germline, CDR1 is MDHEN and CDR2 SYDVKM. V lost 7 bases to trimming and J lost 3 bases; unmatched junction nucleotides: 7. The CDR3 covers 15 residues. CDR3 region: CASKDRGFTNQPQHF. The CDR3 nucleotides read TGTGCCAGCAAAGACAGGGGGTTCACCAATCAGCCCCAGCATTTT.

The chain couples TRBV28 to TRBJ2-7; the match to TRBD2 covers 12 bases. CDR1 and CDR2 (germline): MDHEN, SYDVKM. The CDR3 runs 19 residues. The V and J ends lost 4 bases and 2 bases, in that order; junction bases with no gene match: 15. The CDR3 here is CASSSRQILAGGLPYEQYF. For the CDR3, the DNA is TGTGCCAGCAGTTCTCGACAGATACTAGCGGGAGGCCTCCCCTACGAGCAGTACTTC.

CDR3 nucleotides: TGTGCCAGCAGCCCACCGGGACTAGCGGGAGGACGAACCTACGAGCAGTACTTC. The encoded protein is CASSPPGLAGGRTYEQYF. The genes are TRBV7-9 and TRBJ2-7; 15 bases match TRBD2. The ends lost 5 bases at V and 2 bases at J; junction bases unmatched: 10. CDR1 and CDR2 (germline): SEHNR, FQNEAQ (reference sequence). This CDR3 is 18 amino acids long.

In this sample, this clone turned up once. The V and J genes are TRBV30 and TRBJ1-2; D is undetermined. This CDR3 spans 12 amino acids. Per the germline V gene, CDR1 is GTSNPN and CDR2 is SVGIG (reference sequence). The V end lost 0 bases, the J end lost 3 bases, and 5 bases lay between the germline ends. CDR3 protein: CAWSVQDYGYTF. The CDR3 nucleotides are TGTGCCTGGAGTGTACAAGACTATGGCTACACCTTC.

The chain employs TRBV2 and TRBJ1-1; 7 positions match TRBD1. Germline V gene lookup returns CDR1 SNHLY and CDR2 FYNNEI. The CDR3 is 14 amino acids. V was clipped by 6 bases and J by 5 bases; unmatched bases: 9. CDR3 coding DNA: TGTGCCAGCAGCGGCGACAGGGTTGGGACTGAAGCTTTCTTT. Translation gives CASSGDRVGTEAFF.

The V call is TRBV28, the J call TRBJ1-1; a weak D match, TRBD1 (5 bases). The CDR3 is 14 amino acids. CDR1 and CDR2 from the germline V gene are MDHEN and SYDVKM. The V and J ends lost 6 bases and 4 bases respectively, with 15 bases between them. The CDR3, as DNA: TGTGCCAGCAGCTTCTCCTCAGGGATCACTGAAGCTTTCTTT. Amino acids: CASSFSSGITEAFF.

The V and J genes are TRBV6-5 and TRBJ1-1; no clear D gene. Germline V gene data show CDR1 as MNHEY and CDR2 as SVGAGI. V was trimmed by 8 bases and J by 7 bases, leaving 20 bases between them. The CDR3 is 14 residues long. The CDR3 DNA reads as TGTGCCAGCGCACGGAGCTCTTGGTTGGTTGAAGCTTTCTTT. It encodes CASARSSWLVEAFF.

The chain has TRBV6-5 and TRBJ1-1, with no clear D. The CDR3 sequence is 14 residues long. The germline V and J ends were trimmed by 5 bases and 1 base, with 11 bases remaining between them. The germline CDR1 and CDR2 sequences are MNHEY and SVGAGI. CDR3 region: CASSPSLRNTEAFF. CDR3 bases: TGTGCCAGCAGTCCCTCCCTGAGGAACACTGAAGCTTTCTTT.

This clone occurred a few times. The J gene is TRBJ2-7, the V gene TRBV5-1, with TRBD2 matching over 7 bases. The germline gives CDR1 SGHRS, CDR2 YFSETQ. The CDR3 has 14 residues. V shed 2 bases, J shed 3 bases, and the junction held 5 bases outside the gene matches. The CDR3 region is CASSLWTSDYEQYF. The CDR3 DNA reads TGCGCCAGCAGCTTATGGACTAGTGACTACGAGCAGTACTTC. The whole variable domain, filled in from reference TRBV5-1 and TRBJ2-7, reads KAGVTQTPRYLIKTRGQQVTLSCSPISGHRSVSWYQQTPGQGLQFLFEYFSETQRNKGNFPGRFSGRQFSNSRSEMNVSTLELGDSALYLCASSLWTSDYEQYFGPGTRLTVT.

This clone appeared once. This chain uses TRBV2 with TRBJ1-1, with D unclear. This CDR3 has 13 residues. Germline CDR1 is SNHLY and CDR2 is FYNNEI. Trimming stripped 1 base from V and 10 bases from J, with 13 bases between. CDR3 loop: CASSEGVRRVAFF. CDR3 sequence (DNA): TGTGCCAGCAGTGAAGGTGTCCGGAGGGTAGCTTTCTTT.

The rearrangement links TRBV6-1 to TRBJ1-2; 10 bases agree with TRBD1. The V and J ends lost 6 bases and 5 bases, in that order; junction bases with no gene match: 6. CDR1 is MNHNS and CDR2 is SASEGT in the germline V gene. This CDR3 has 14 amino acids. CDR3 DNA: TGTGCCAGCAGCCCGGGACAGGGGCCATATGGCTACACCTTC. As protein: CASSPGQGPYGYTF.

The genes are TRBV28 and TRBJ1-3; D ambiguous. Per germline, CDR1 MDHEN and CDR2 SYDVKM. Trimming stripped 11 bases from V and 3 bases from J, with 8 bases between. This CDR3 spans 11 amino acids. CDR3: CAGVLGNTIYF. In DNA form, the CDR3 reads TGTGCCGGAGTCCTTGGAAACACCATATATTTT.

V and J are TRBV9 and TRBJ2-5; 8 nucleotides line up with TRBD2. Germline V gives CDR1 SGDLS, CDR2 YYNGEE. CDR3 length: 16 residues. Trimming took 0 bases from V and 2 from J; bases not matched to a gene: 6. The CDR3 protein is CASSVVGRGGQETQYF. The DNA of the CDR3 is TGTGCCAGCAGCGTAGTGGGACGGGGGGGTCAAGAGACCCAGTACTTC.